This TCR beta chain was sequenced in a study of OX40 agonist ivuxolimab in advanced cancers. The table came from immunoSEQ multiplex PCR; TCRdb's copy has only in-frame clones and leaves some out. The table shows tens of thousands of clones, with about 90% occurring only once. CDR1 LGHNA and CDR2 YSLEER come from the germline V gene. The length of the CDR3 is 16 residues. Trimming cost V 1 base and J 0 bases, with 10 bases left between them. The rearrangement uses TRBV4-3 and TRBJ2-1, with D uncertain. This sample comprised CD4+ or CD8+ T cells sorted from blood, obtained in a trial of the OX40 agonist ivuxolimab. This clonotype was sampled from an adult with an advanced solid tumor such as melanoma, head and neck, liver or kidney cancer. This CDR3 reads CASSQGPVSSYNEQFF. The CDR3 DNA reads as TGCGCCAGCAGCCAAGGGCCGGTTAGCTCCTACAATGAGCAGTTCTTC.